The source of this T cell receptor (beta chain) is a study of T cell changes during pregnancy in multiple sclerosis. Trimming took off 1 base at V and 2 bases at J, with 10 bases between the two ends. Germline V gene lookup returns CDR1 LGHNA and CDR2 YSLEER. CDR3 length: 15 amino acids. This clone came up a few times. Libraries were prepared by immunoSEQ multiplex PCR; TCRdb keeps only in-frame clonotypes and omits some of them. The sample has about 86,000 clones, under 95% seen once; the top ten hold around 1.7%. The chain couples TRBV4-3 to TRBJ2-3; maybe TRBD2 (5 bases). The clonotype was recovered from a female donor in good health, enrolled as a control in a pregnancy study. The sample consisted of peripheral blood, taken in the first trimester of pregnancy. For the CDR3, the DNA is TGCGCCAGCAGCCAAGGAGGGAACCCCACAGATACGCAGTATTTT. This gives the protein CASSQGGNPTDTQYF.